The present entry profiles one TCR beta chain with its context. The antigen remains undetermined. The CDR3 spans 15 residues. V was pared by 9 bases and J by 4 bases, with 21 bases between. The V gene's germline CDR1 is KGHDR and CDR2 SFDVKD. This entry belongs to a study of T cell responses to AZD1222 COVID-19 vaccine. Findings of the study overall: CD4 TCRs associated with vaccination spanned spike, dominating at 160-218 and 743-854. Increased Spike-specific TCR breadth and depth were observed after two AZD1222 doses. White British ancestry dominated among donors, who included more females, and clonal diversity was possibly underestimated.

Repertoires were generated with immunoSEQ multiplex PCR, while TCRdb's copy carries only in-frame clones and drops some. This sample has about 150,000 clones, with roughly 88% found just once. Sequencing was performed on peripheral blood, taken on day 0 of AZD1222 vaccination. This receptor was identified in an adult in good health. V gene TRBV24-1 combines with J gene TRBJ2-7; TRBD1 or TRBD2 may be the D gene (5 bases each). As DNA, the CDR3 is TGTGCCACCGGGAAGGGACCGACCAAGACTTACGAGCAGTACTTC. This codes for CATGKGPTKTYEQYF.